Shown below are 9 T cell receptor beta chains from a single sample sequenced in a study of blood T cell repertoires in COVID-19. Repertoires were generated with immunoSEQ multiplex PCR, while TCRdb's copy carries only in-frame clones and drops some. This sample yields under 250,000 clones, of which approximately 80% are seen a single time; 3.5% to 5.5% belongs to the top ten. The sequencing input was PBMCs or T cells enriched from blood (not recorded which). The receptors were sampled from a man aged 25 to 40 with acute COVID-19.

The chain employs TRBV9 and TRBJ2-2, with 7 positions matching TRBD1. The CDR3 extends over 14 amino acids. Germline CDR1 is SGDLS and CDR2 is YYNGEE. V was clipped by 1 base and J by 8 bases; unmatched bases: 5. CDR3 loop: CASSVLQGEGELFF. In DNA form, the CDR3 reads TGTGCCAGCAGCGTACTTCAGGGGGAGGGGGAGCTGTTTTTT.

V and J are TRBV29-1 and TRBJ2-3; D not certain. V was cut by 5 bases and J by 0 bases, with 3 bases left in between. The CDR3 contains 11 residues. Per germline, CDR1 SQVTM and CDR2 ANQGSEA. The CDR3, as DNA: TGCAGCGTTACTAGCACAGATACGCAGTATTTT. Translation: CSVTSTDTQYF.

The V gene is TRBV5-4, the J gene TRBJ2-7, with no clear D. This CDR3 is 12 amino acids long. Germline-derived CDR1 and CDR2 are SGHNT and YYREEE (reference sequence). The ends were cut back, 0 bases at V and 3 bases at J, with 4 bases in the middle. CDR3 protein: CASSLDGYEQYF. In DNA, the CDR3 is TGTGCCAGCAGCTTGGACGGCTACGAGCAGTACTTC.

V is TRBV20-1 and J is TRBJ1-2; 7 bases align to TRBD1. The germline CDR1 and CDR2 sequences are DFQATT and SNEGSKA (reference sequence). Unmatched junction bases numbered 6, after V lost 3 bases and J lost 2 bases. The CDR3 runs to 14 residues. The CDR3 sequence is CSASEGQRNYGYTF. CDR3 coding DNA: TGCAGTGCTAGTGAGGGACAGAGAAACTATGGCTACACCTTC.

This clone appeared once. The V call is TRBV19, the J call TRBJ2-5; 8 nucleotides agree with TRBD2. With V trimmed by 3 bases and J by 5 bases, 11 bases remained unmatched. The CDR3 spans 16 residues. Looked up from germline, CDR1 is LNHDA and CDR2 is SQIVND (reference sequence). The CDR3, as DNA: TGTGCCAGTAGTATTGATGGTAGCGGGGTGCGGGAGACCCAGTACTTC. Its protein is CASSIDGSGVRETQYF. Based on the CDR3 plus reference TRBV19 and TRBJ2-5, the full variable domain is DGGITQSPKYLFRKEGQNVTLSCEQNLNHDAMYWYRQDPGQGLRLIYYSQIVNDFQKGDIAEGYSVSREKKESFPLTVTSAQKNPTAFYLCASSIDGSGVRETQYFGPGTRLLVL.

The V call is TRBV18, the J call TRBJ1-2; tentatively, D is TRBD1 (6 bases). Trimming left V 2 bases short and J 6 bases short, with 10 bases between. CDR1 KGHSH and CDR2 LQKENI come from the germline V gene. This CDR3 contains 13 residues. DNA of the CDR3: TGTGCCAGCTCACCAGTTAGGACAGATGGCTACACCTTC. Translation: CASSPVRTDGYTF.

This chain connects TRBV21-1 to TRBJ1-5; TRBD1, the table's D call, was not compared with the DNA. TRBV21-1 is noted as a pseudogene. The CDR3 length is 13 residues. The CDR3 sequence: CASKRQGRQPQHF. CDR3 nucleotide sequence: TGTGCCAGCAAACGACAGGGACGTCAGCCCCAGCATTTT.

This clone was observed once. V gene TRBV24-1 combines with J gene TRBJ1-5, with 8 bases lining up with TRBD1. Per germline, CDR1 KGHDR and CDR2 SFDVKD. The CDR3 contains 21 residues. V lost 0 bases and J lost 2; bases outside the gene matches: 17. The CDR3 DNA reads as TGTGCCACCAGTGATTTGCAGTCGTGGACAGGGTCGAAATGGGGCAATCAGCCCCAGCATTTT. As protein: CATSDLQSWTGSKWGNQPQHF.

CDR3 loop: CASSLDRGDTQYF. The DNA of the CDR3 is TGTGCCAGCAGCTTAGATAGAGGAGATACGCAGTATTTT. This sequence joins TRBV11-2 and TRBJ2-3; D unresolved. The length of the CDR3 is 13 residues. V was clipped by 0 bases and J by 5 bases, with 6 bases between them. Germline lookup yields CDR1 SGHAT and CDR2 FQNNGV.